The present entry profiles one TCR beta chain with its context. Trimming at V came to 3 bases and at J to 0 bases, leaving 3 bases not matched to a gene. This CDR3 region has 15 residues. Germline CDR1 is LNHNV and CDR2 is YYDKDF (reference sequence). This record belongs to a study of CD8 T cells in Susac syndrome. Reverse transcription of roughly 0.5 to 1 ug RNA was carried out with random hexamers. The amplification used immunoSEQ multiplex PCR on TCR beta CDR3; it spanned 54 Vbeta and 13 Jbeta. Each CDR3 protein gets one entry after TCRdb re-called the immunoSEQ multiplex PCR reads with MiXCR. Here the sample spans 100,000 to 150,000 distinct CDR3 sequences, 90% to 95% being singletons. CD8+ and CD4+ T cells from blood underwent TCR beta sequencing. Controls were drawn from healthy donors and were matched for age and sex.

The chain carries TRBV15 and TRBJ1-1; 8 bases align to TRBD1. The source is a human donor in good health. Sequences were obtained from CD4+ T cells from PBMCs. This CDR3 reads CATSSHRGLNTEAFF. In DNA form, the CDR3 reads TGTGCCACCAGCAGCCACAGGGGGTTGAACACTGAAGCTTTCTTT.